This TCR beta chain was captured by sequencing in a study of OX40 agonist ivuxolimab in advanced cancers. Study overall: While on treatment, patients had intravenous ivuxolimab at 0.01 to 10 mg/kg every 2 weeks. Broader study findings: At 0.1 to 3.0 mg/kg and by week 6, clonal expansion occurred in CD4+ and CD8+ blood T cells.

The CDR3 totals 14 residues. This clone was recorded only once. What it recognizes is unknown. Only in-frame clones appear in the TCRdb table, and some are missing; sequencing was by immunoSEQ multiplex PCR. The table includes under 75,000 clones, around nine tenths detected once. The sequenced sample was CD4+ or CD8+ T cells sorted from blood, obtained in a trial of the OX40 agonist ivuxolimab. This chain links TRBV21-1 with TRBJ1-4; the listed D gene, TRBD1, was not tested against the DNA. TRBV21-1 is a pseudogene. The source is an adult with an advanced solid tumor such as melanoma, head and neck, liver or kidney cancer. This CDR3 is CASKFRTAHEKLFF. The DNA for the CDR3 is TGTGCCAGCAAGTTTCGGACAGCACATGAAAAACTGTTTTTT.